This entry concerns a single T cell receptor beta chain. The antigen is not known. This entry is derived from a study of monozygotic twins with inflammatory bowel disease. Study-level findings and limits: With others, IBD patients shared fewer clonotypes than healthy twins did, especially with disease activity. Lower TCRbeta diversity (inverse Simpson) was seen in IBD patients than in healthy co-twins.

Germline CDR1 DFQATT, CDR2 SNEGSKA (reference sequence). This CDR3 region has 15 residues. TCRdb re-analyzed the 5' RACE reads; it lists each CDR3 protein once, without DNA. The listing contains roughly 160,000 distinct CDR3 sequences. This chain links TRBV20-1 with TRBJ1-5; the D call from TCRdb, TRBD1, cannot be confirmed without DNA. The sequence was obtained from a human donor with ulcerative colitis or Crohn's disease, or a healthy co-twin of an affected twin (not recorded which). Material: blood. CDR3 residues: CSAIFRDSSNQPQHF.